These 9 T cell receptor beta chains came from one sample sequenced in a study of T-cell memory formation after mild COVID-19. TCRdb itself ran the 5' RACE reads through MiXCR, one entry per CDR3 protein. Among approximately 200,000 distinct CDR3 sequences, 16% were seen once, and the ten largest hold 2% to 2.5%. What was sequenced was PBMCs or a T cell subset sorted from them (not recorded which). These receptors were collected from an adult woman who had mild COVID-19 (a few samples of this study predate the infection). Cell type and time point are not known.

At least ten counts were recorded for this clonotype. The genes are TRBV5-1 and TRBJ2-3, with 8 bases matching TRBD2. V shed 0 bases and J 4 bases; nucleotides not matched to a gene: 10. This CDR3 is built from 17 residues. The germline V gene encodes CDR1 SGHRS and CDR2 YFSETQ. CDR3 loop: CASSLENWREEPDTQYF. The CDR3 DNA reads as TGCGCCAGCAGCTTGGAGAATTGGCGGGAGGAGCCAGATACGCAGTATTTT.

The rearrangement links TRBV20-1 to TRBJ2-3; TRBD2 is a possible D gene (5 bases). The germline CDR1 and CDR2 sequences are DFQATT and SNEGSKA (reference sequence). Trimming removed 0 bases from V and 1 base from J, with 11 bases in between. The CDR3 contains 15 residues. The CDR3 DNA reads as TGCAGTGCTAGAGATCCCTCGCGGGGCACAGATACGCAGTATTTT. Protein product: CSARDPSRGTDTQYF.

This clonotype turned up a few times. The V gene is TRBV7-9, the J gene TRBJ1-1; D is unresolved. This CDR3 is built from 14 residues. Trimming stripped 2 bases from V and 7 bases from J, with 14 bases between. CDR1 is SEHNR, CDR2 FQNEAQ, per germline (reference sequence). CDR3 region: CASSLKRAPNEAFF. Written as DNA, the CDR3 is TGTGCCAGCAGCTTAAAGCGGGCCCCGAATGAAGCTTTCTTT. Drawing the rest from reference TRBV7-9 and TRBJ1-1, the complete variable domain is DTGVSQNPRHKITKRGQNVTFRCDPISEHNRLYWYRQTLGQGPEFLTYFQNEAQLEKSRLLSDRFSAERPKGSFSTLEIQRTEQGDSAMYLCASSLKRAPNEAFFGQGTRLTVV.

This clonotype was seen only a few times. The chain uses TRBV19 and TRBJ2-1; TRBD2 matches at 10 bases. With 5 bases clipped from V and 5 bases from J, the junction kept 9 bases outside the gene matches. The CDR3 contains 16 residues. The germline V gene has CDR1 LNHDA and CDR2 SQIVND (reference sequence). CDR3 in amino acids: CASSLSGLAANNEQFF. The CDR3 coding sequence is TGTGCCAGTAGTCTCTCCGGACTAGCGGCTAACAATGAGCAGTTCTTC.

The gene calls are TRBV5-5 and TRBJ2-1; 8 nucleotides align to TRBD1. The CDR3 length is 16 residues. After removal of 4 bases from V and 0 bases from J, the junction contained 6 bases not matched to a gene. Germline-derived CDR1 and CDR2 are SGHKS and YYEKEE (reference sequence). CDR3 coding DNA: TGTGCCAGCAGCCGTCAGGGGGCGAGCTCCTACAATGAGCAGTTCTTC. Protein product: CASSRQGASSYNEQFF.

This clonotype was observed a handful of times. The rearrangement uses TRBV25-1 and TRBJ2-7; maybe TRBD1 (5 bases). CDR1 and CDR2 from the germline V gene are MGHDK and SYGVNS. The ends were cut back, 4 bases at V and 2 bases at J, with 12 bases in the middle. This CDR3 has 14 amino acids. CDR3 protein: CASSGPGLTYEQYF. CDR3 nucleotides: TGTGCCAGCAGTGGGCCAGGGTTGACCTACGAGCAGTACTTC.

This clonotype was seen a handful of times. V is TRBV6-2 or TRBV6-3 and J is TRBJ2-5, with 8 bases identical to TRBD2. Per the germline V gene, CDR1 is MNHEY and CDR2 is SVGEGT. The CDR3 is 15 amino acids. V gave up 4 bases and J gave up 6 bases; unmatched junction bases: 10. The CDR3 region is CASSSRTSIKKTQYF. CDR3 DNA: TGTGCCAGCAGTTCACGGACTAGCATTAAAAAGACCCAGTACTTC.

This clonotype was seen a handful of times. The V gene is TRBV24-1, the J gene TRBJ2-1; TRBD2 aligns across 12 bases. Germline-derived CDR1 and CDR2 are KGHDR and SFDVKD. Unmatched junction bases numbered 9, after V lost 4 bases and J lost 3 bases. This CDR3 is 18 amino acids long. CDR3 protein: CATSDRLLTSGGYNEQFF. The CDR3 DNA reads TGTGCCACCAGTGACCGTCTTCTGACTAGCGGGGGCTACAATGAGCAGTTCTTC.

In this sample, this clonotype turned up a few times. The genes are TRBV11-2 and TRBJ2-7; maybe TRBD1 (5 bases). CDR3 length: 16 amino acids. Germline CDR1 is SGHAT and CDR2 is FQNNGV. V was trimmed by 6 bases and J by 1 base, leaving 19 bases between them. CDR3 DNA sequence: TGTGCCAGCAGTCGAACCGGGCAGGGCTCTTCCTACGAGCAGTACTTC. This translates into CASSRTGQGSSYEQYF.